This paragraph reports one T cell receptor beta chain. The data belong to a study of blood T cell repertoires in COVID-19. Across the whole study: Samples of COVID-19 (acute and convalescent) were obtained from the United States, Italy and Spain.

Profiled with immunoSEQ multiplex PCR; TCRdb holds only in-frame clones, not every one. The sample has some 170,000 clones; around 80% are singletons. CDR1 is SQVTM and CDR2 is ANQGSEA in the germline V gene. Trimming took 2 bases from V and 0 from J, leaving 8 bases between them. The CDR3 runs 14 residues. The TCR originated in a man aged 50 to 59 who had recovered from COVID-19. What was sequenced was PBMCs or T cells enriched from blood (not recorded which). This chain joins TRBV29-1 and TRBJ1-3; no clear D. This chain's CDR3 is CSVEPGPSGNTIYF. DNA of the CDR3: TGCAGCGTTGAACCAGGCCCCTCTGGAAACACCATATATTTT.